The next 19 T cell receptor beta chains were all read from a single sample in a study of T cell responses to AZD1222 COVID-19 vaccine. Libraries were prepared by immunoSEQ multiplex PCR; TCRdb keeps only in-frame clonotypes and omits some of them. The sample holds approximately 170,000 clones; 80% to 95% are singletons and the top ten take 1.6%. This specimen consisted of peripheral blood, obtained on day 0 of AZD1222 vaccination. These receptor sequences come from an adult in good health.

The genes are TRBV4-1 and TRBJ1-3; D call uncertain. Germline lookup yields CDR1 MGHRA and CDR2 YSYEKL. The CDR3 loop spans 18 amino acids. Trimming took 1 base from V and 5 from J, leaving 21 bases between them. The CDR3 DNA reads TGCGCCAGCAGCCAAGGCCCTCCGATCCTCACTGTGAGAAACACCATATATTTT. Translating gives CASSQGPPILTVRNTIYF.

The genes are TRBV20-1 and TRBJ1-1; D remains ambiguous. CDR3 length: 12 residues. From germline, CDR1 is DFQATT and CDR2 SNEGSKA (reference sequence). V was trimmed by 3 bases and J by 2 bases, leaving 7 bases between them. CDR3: CSASRGNTEAFF. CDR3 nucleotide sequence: TGCAGTGCTAGTCGAGGAAACACTGAAGCTTTCTTT.

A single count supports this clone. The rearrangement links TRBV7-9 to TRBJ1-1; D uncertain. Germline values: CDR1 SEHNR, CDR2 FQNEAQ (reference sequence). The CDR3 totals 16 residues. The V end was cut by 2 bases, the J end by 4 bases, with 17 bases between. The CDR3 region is CASSLIGGPSGTEAFF. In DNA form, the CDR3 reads TGTGCCAGCAGCTTAATAGGAGGTCCTAGCGGCACTGAAGCTTTCTTT.

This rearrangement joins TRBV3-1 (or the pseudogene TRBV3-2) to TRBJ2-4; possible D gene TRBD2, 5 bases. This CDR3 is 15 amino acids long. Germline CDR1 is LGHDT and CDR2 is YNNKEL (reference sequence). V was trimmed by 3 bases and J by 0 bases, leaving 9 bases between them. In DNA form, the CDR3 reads TGTGCCAGCAGCCACCTAGCCCAAGCCAAAAACATTCAGTACTTC. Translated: CASSHLAQAKNIQYF.

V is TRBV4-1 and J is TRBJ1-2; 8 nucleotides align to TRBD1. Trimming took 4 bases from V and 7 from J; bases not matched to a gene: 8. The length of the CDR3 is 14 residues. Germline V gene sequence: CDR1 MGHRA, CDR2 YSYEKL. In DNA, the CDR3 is TGCGCCAGCAGCCCTTCGACAGGGGTCAGTGGCTACACCTTC. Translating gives CASSPSTGVSGYTF.

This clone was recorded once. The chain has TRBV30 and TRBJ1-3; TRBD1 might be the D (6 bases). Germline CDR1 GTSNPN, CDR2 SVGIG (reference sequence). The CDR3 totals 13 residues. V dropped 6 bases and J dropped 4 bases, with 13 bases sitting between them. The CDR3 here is CACTGLIGNTIYF. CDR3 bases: TGTGCCTGTACAGGGTTGATCGGAAACACCATATATTTT.

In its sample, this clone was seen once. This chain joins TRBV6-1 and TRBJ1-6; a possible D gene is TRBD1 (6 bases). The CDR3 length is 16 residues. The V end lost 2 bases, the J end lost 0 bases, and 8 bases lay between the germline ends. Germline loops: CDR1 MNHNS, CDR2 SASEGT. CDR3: CASSERGSSYNSPLHF. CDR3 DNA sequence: TGTGCCAGCAGTGAAAGGGGGAGCTCCTATAATTCACCCCTCCACTTT.

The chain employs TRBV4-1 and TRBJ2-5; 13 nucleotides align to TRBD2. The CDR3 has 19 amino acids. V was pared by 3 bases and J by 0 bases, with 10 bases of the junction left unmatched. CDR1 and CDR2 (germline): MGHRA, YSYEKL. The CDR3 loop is CASSQKPGLAGSYQETQYF. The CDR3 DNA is TGCGCCAGCAGCCAGAAACCGGGACTAGCGGGGTCGTACCAAGAGACCCAGTACTTC.

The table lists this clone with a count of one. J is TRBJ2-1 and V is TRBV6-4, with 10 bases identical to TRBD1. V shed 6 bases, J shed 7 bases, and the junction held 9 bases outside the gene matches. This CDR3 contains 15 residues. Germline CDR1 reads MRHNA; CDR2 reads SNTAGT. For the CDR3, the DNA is TGTGCCAGCAGCGCCCGGGACAGGGGAAGTAATGAGCAGTTCTTC. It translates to CASSARDRGSNEQFF.

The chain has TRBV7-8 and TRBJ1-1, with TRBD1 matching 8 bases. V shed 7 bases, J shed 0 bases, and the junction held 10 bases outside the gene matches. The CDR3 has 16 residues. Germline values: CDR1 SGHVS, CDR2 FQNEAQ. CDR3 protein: CASNQGQAFMNTEAFF. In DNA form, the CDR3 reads TGTGCCAGCAATCAGGGACAGGCCTTCATGAACACTGAAGCTTTCTTT.

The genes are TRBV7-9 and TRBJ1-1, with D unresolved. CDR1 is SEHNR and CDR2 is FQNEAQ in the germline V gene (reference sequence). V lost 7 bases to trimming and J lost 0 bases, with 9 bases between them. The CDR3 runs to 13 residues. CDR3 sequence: CASTPWLNTEAFF. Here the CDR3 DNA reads TGTGCCAGCACCCCTTGGCTGAACACTGAAGCTTTCTTT.

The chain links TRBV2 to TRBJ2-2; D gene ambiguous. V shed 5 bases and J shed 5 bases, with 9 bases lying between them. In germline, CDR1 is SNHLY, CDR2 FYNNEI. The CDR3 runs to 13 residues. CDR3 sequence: CASSQSETGELFF. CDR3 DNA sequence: TGTGCCAGCAGTCAATCCGAGACCGGGGAGCTGTTTTTT.

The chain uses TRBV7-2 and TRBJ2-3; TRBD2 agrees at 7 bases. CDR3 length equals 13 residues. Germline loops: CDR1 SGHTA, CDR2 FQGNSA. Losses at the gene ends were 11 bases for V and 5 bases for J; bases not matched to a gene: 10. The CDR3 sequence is CAGRGPRGDTQYF. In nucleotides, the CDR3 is TGTGCCGGGAGGGGCCCAAGAGGAGATACGCAGTATTTT.

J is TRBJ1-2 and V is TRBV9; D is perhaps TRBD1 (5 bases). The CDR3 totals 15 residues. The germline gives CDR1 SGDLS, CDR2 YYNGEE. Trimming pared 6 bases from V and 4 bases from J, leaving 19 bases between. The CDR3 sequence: CASTSTPRDAYGYTF. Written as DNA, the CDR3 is TGTGCCAGCACCTCGACCCCCAGGGACGCCTATGGCTACACCTTC. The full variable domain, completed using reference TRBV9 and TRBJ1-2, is DSGVTQTPKHLITATGQRVTLRCSPRSGDLSVYWYQQSLDQGLQFLIQYYNGEERAKGNILERFSAQQFPDLHSELNLSSLELGDSALYFCASTSTPRDAYGYTFGSGTRLTVV.

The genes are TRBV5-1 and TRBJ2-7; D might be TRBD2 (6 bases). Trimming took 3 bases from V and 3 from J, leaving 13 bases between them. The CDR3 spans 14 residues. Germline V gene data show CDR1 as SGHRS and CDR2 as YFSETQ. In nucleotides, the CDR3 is TGCGCCAGCAGCTCCGCGAGGGAGGACTACGAGCAGTACTTC. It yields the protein CASSSAREDYEQYF.

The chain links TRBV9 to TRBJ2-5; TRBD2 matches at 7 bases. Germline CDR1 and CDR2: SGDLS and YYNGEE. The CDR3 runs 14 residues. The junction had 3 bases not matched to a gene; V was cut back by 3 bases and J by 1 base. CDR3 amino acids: CASSAGGAQETQYF. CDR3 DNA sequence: TGTGCCAGCAGCGCGGGGGGAGCCCAAGAGACCCAGTACTTC. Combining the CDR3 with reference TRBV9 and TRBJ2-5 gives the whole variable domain DSGVTQTPKHLITATGQRVTLRCSPRSGDLSVYWYQQSLDQGLQFLIQYYNGEERAKGNILERFSAQQFPDLHSELNLSSLELGDSALYFCASSAGGAQETQYFGPGTRLLVL.

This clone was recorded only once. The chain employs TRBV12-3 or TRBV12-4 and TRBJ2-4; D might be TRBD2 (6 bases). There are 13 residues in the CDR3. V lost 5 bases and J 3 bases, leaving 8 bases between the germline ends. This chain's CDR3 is CASSPGVKNIQYF. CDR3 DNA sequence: TGTGCCAGCAGTCCGGGGGTCAAAAACATTCAGTACTTC.

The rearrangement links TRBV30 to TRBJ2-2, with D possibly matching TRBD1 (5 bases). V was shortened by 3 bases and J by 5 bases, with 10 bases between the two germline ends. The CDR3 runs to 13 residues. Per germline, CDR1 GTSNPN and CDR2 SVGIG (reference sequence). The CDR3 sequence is CAWRRDRTGELFF. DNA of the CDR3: TGTGCCTGGAGACGCGACAGAACCGGGGAGCTGTTTTTT. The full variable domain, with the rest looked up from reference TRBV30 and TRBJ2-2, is SQTIHQWPATLVQPVGSPLSLECTVEGTSNPNLYWYRQAAGRGLQLLFYSVGIGQISSEVPQNLSASRPQDRQFILSSKKLLLSDSGFYLCAWRRDRTGELFFGEGSRLTVL.

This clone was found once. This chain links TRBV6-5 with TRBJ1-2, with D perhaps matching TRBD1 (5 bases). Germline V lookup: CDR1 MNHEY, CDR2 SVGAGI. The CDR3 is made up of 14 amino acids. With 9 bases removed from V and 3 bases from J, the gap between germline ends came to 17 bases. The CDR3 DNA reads TGTGCCAGTAGTCCATCTGGCAGGGACTATGGCTACACCTTC. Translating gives CASSPSGRDYGYTF.